The clone carrying this T cell receptor beta chain occurred many times. Time point of the sample: patch test 1, 2 weeks after DPC sensitization. The treatment is: therapeutic diphenylcyclopropenone sensitization with weekly scalp DPC. The data belong to a study of human T cells and chemical hapten exposure. Study-wide context: Variation in per-sample TCR yields came mainly from small pooled library volume differences.

TCRdb re-called the RACE reads through MiXCR, storing one row per CDR3 protein. The sample has 13,000 to 15,000 distinct CDR3 sequences; about 17% are singletons. Sequenced here: whole blood, sampled in connection with sensitization to the hapten diphenylcyclopropenone (DPC). This clonotype originated in a woman in her 30s with alopecia areata. Some clones in this sample may be carry-over from other donors' samples.

CDR3 sequence: CASSVAGGVRPLHF. CDR3 in DNA: TGTGCCAGCAGCGTAGCTGGGGGTGTAAGACCCCTCCACTTT. J is TRBJ1-6 and V is TRBV9; D possibly corresponds to TRBD1 (5 bases). The germline CDR1 and CDR2 sequences are SGDLS and YYNGEE. The CDR3 has 14 residues. V gave up 0 bases and J gave up 12 bases, with 13 bases separating them. Together with reference TRBV9 and TRBJ1-6, the CDR3 gives the full variable domain: DSGVTQTPKHLITATGQRVTLRCSPRSGDLSVYWYQQSLDQGLQFLIQYYNGEERAKGNILERFSAQQFPDLHSELNLSSLELGDSALYFCASSVAGGVRPLHFGNGTRLTVT.